This TCR beta chain was recovered during a study of T cells after yellow fever vaccination. Overall study context: Where fractions had low cell numbers, libraries were prepared from them with the SMART-Seq v4 Ultra Low Input RNA kit. Study results and caveats: Primary-vaccination clones mostly resurfaced post-booster (more than 95% CD4, around 88% CD8). Repertoires obtained by FACS sorting could include abundant clonotypes that entered as contaminants from the bulk population.

This clonotype was found once. Antigen: not known. Using its own MiXCR run on the 5' RACE reads, TCRdb lists one record per CDR3 protein. The table records about 510,000 distinct CDR3 sequences, just over 20% of them present only once. Germline lookup yields CDR1 KGHDR and CDR2 SFDVKD. Trimming at V came to 6 bases and at J to 7 bases, leaving 9 bases not matched to a gene. This CDR3 is 15 amino acids long. The input for sequencing was PBMCs, taken approximately 20 days after the first yellow fever vaccination. The receptor was isolated from a man aged 18 to 35 who received the YFV17D yellow fever vaccine. The rearrangement joins TRBV24-1 to TRBJ2-2, with 8 bases identical to TRBD1. The CDR3, as DNA: TGTGCCACCAGTAGGGCGGACAGGGCCGACGGGGAGCTGTTTTTT. This encodes CATSRADRADGELFF.